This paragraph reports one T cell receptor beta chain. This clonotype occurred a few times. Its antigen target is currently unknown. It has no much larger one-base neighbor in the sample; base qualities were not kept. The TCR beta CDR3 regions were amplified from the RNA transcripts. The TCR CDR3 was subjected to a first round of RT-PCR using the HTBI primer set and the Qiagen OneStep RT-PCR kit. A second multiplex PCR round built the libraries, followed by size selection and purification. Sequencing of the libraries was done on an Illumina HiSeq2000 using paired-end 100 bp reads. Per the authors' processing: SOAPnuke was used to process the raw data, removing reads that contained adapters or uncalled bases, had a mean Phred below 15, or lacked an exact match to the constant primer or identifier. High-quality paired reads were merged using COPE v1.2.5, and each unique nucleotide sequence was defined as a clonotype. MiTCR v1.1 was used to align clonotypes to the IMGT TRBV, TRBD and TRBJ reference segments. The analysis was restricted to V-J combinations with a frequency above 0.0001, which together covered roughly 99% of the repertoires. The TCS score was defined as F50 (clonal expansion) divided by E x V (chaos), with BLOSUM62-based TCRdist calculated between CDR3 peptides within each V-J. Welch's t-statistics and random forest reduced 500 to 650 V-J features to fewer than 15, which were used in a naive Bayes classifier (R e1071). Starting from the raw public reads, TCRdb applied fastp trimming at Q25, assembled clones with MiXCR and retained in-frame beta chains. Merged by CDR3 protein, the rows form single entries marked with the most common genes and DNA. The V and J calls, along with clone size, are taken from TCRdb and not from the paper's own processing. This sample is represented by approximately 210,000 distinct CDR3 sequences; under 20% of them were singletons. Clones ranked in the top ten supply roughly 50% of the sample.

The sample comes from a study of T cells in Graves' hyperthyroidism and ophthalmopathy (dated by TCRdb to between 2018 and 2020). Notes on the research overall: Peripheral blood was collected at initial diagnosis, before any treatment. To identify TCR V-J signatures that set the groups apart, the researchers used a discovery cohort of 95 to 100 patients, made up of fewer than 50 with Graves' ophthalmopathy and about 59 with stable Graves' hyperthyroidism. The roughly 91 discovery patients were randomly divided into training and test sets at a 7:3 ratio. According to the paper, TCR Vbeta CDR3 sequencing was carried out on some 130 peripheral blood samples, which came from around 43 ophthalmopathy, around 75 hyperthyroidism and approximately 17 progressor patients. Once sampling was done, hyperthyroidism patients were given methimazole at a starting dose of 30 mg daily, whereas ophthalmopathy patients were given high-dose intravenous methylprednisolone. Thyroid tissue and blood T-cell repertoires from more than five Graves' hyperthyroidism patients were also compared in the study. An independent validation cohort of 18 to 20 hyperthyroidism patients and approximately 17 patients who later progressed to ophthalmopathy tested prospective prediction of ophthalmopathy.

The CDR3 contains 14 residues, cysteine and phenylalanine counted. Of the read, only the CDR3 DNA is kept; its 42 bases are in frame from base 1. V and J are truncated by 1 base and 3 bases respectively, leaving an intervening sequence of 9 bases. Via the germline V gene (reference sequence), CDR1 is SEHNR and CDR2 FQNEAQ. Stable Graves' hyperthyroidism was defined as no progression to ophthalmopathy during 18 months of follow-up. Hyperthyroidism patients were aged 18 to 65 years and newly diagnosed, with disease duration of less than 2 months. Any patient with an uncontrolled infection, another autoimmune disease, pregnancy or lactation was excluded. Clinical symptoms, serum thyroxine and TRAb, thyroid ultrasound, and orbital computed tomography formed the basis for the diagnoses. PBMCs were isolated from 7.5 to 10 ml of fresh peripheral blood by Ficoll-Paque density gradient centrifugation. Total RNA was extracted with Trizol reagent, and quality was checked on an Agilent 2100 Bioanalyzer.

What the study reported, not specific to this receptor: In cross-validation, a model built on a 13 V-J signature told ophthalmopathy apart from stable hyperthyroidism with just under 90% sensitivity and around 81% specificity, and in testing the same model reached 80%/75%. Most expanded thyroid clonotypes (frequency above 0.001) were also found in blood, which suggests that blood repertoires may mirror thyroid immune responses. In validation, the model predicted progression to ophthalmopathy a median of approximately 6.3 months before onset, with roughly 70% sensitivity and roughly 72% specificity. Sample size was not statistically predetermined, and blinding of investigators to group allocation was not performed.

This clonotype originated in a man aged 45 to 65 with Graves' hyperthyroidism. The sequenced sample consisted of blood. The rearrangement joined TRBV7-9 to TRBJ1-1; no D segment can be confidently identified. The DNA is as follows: TGTGCCAGCAGCTTAGTAGGGCGGTACACTGAAGCTTTCTTT. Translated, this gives CASSLVGRYTEAFF. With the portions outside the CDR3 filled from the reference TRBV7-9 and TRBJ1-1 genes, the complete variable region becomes DTGVSQNPRHKITKRGQNVTFRCDPISEHNRLYWYRQTLGQGPEFLTYFQNEAQLEKSRLLSDRFSAERPKGSFSTLEIQRTEQGDSAMYLCASSLVGRYTEAFFGQGTRLTVV.